One sample yielded the 31 T cell receptor delta chains listed below, sequenced in a study of γδ T cells in repeated Plasmodium falciparum infection. TCRdb re-called the multiplex PCR reads with CATT. Counted here are around 89,000 delta-chain clones, 1.4% occurring once; the ten biggest clones make up around 8.1%. Bulk repertoires came from Vgamma9/Vdelta2+ or Vdelta2-negative gammadelta T cells flow-sorted from PBMC. The specimen was gamma-delta T cells from blood. The receptors originated from a pool of human donors (malaria-infected and uninfected, not separated).

This clone was counted between two and nine times. A far larger clone is one base from this, pointing to a likely read error. The same CDR3 arises from other DNA sequences in this sample as well. V usage is TRDV1 and J usage is TRDJ1, with 10 nucleotides matching TRDD3. There are 18 residues in the CDR3. CDR1 is TSWWSYY, CDR2 QGS, per germline. CDR3 region: CALGELELGDLYTDKLIF. The CDR3 coding sequence is TGTGCCCTTGGGGAACTAGAACTGGGGGATTTATACACCGATAAACTCATCTTT.

In the case of this clone: A far larger clone is one base from this, pointing to a likely read error. Other DNA variants within this sample encode the same CDR3. The J gene is TRDJ1, the V gene TRDV1, with D maybe TRDD3 (6 bases). The CDR3 consists of 18 residues. Germline V lookup: CDR1 TSWWSYY, CDR2 QGS. V was shortened by 2 bases and J by 3 bases, with 22 bases between the two germline ends. CDR3 in DNA: TGTGCTCTTGGGGAAAGTCGAGTACGTTTGGGGATTCCCGATAAACTCATCTTT. As protein: CALGESRVRLGIPDKLIF.

Comment on this clone: The TCRdb protein, from a much larger clone, departs from this DNA's translation at residue 4, likely by read error; the protein shown derives from the DNA. V and J are TRDV2 and TRDJ1; no definite D call. Looked up from germline, CDR1 is GEAIGNYY and CDR2 is EKD. The germline V and J ends were trimmed by 6 bases and 0 bases, with 13 bases remaining between them. This CDR3 spans 14 amino acids. The CDR3 is CACTPIPYTDKLIF. CDR3 nucleotide sequence: TGTGCCTGTACCCCAATCCCGTACACCGATAAACTCATCTTT.

On this clone itself: The protein held in TCRdb is that of a much larger clone and does not match this DNA's translation at residue 14, likely because of a read error; the protein shown is translated from the DNA. The V and J genes are TRDV1 and TRDJ1, with 7 bases that match TRDD3. The J gene was missing in TCRdb and was found by matching the end of the DNA to germline. Germline CDR1 TSWWSYY, CDR2 QGS. The CDR3 runs to 19 residues. Trimming removed 1 base from V and 9 bases from J; junction bases left unmatched: 23. In DNA form, the CDR3 reads TGTGCTCTTGGGGAACGAGTCATCTTTCGCAGGACTGGGGAGTGGGAACTCATCTTT. Translating it yields CALGERVIFRRTGEWELIF.

This clone was counted a few times. The mismatch at residue 3 between this DNA's translation and the TCRdb protein of a much larger clone likely reflects a read error; the protein shown is translated from the DNA. This chain uses TRDV1 with TRDJ1; maybe TRDD3 (5 bases). TCRdb offers no J gene call, so here the DNA was matched to germline to obtain one. This CDR3 is built from 13 residues. Germline CDR1 is TSWWSYY and CDR2 is QGS. CDR3: CAFGEAYTDKLIF. For the CDR3, the DNA is TGTGCTTTTGGGGAAGCCTACACCGATAAACTCATCTTT.

This clone was detected only a few times. It differs at one base from a far larger clone, so likely a read error. Other DNA sequences in this sample translate to the same CDR3. The chain recombines TRDV1 with TRDJ1; 10 bases agree with TRDD3. In the absence of a J gene in TCRdb, the DNA was matched to germline to assign it here. This CDR3 contains 23 residues. Losses at the gene ends were 0 bases for V and 0 bases for J; bases not matched to a gene: 22. From germline, CDR1 is TSWWSYY and CDR2 QGS. The CDR3 loop reads CALGELEGFLRSYWGIHTDKLIF. Here the CDR3 DNA reads TGTGCTCTTGGGGAACTAGAAGGCTTCCTACGTTCATATTGGGGGATACACACCGATAAACTCATCTTT.

This clone showed up just a few times. TCRdb records a much larger clone's protein for this DNA, with a difference at residue 12 that likely arises from a read error; the protein given is the translation of the DNA. The genes are TRDV1 and TRDJ1, with D perhaps matching TRDD2 (5 bases). Here the J gene was assigned by germline matching of the DNA, as TCRdb has none. Trimming stripped 0 bases from V and 0 bases from J, with 29 bases between. This CDR3 is built from 22 residues. Germline V CDR1 and CDR2: TSWWSYY, QGS. CDR3 protein: CALGELRLTFWRKTSYTDKLIF. The CDR3 DNA sequence: TGTGCTCTTGGGGAACTAAGACTGACCTTCTGGAGGAAAACTAGCTACACCGATAAACTCATCTTT.

This clone was seen a few times. TCRdb assigns this DNA the protein of a much larger clone, which departs from its translation at residue 16; this likely reflects a read error, and the protein shown comes from translating the DNA. The chain combines TRDV1 with TRDJ2, with 8 bases lining up with TRDD3. CDR3 length equals 22 residues. V trimming: 0 bases; J trimming: 4 bases; junction bases outside the gene matches: 22. Germline CDR1 TSWWSYY, CDR2 QGS. The CDR3 is CALGELNGLLLYWGATTAQLFF. CDR3 in DNA: TGTGCTCTTGGGGAACTTAATGGCCTTCTTCTGTACTGGGGGGCCACGACAGCACAACTCTTCTTT.

This rearrangement joins TRDV1 to TRDJ1; TRDD3 agrees at 12 bases. TCRdb gives no J gene; it was assigned here by matching the DNA to germline. In germline, CDR1 is TSWWSYY, CDR2 QGS. After removal of 8 bases from V and 5 bases from J, the junction contained 24 bases not matched to a gene. The CDR3 is made up of 20 amino acids. CDR3 residues: CALHAFLPILGDTKGDKLIF. The CDR3 DNA sequence: TGTGCTCTTCACGCCTTCCTACCAATACTGGGGGATACAAAGGGGGATAAACTCATCTTT.

As to this clone: A far larger clone is a single base away, which makes a read error likely. Other DNA sequences in the same sample also yield this CDR3. The chain is built from TRDV2 and TRDJ1; TRDD3 agrees at 13 bases. No J segment appears in TCRdb, so it was assigned here by matching the sequence to germline. Germline V gives CDR1 GEAIGNYY, CDR2 EKD. The CDR3 sequence is 15 residues long. J lost 7 bases, V lost 3 bases, and 7 bases had no gene match. CDR3: CACDALLGDTLKLIF. In DNA, the CDR3 is TGTGCCTGTGACGCGTTACTGGGGGATACGCTTAAACTCATCTTT.

This clone was detected only a few times. The protein recorded in TCRdb matches a much larger clone and deviates from this DNA's translation at residue 3, suggesting a read error; the protein here is obtained by translating the DNA. V gene TRDV2 combines with J gene TRDJ1, with 12 bases aligning to TRDD3. The J gene, absent from TCRdb, was called here by matching the DNA to germline. CDR3 size: 15 residues. CDR1 and CDR2 (germline): GEAIGNYY, EKD. CDR3 protein: CAGDQLGDTRDKLIF. CDR3 DNA: TGTGCCGGTGACCAACTGGGGGATACCCGCGATAAACTCATCTTT.

This clone was seen a handful of times. A single base is all that separates this from a far larger clone, so a read error is likely. Other DNA sequences within the sample encode an identical CDR3. The chain is built from TRDV1 and TRDJ1; D not certain. Per germline, CDR1 TSWWSYY and CDR2 QGS. Trimming shortened V by 2 bases and J by 5 bases, and 18 bases separated the two germline ends. This CDR3 is 16 amino acids long. The CDR3 reads CALGEIRQGYIDKLIF. The CDR3 DNA reads as TGTGCTCTTGGGGAAATCCGTCAGGGGTACATTGATAAACTCATCTTT.

As to this clone: A far larger clone is only one base removed, so a read error is likely. Other DNA sequences of this sample code for an identical CDR3. This sequence joins TRDV2 and TRDJ1; 7 positions match TRDD3. The J gene was missing in TCRdb and was found by matching the end of the DNA to germline. From germline, CDR1 is GEAIGNYY and CDR2 EKD. The CDR3 covers 15 residues. The CDR3 is CACDTLGASTDKLIF. For the CDR3, the DNA is TGTGCCTGTGACACTCTGGGGGCTTCCACCGACAAACTCATCTTT.

This clone has only a few counts. The protein TCRdb gives is from a much larger clone and does not agree with this DNA's translation at residue 13, likely a read error; the protein shown here comes from the DNA. This chain links TRDV2 with TRDJ1, with 12 positions matching TRDD3. The J gene, absent from TCRdb, was called here by matching the DNA to germline. Germline V gives CDR1 GEAIGNYY, CDR2 EKD. This CDR3 spans 16 amino acids. CDR3 in amino acids: CACVPLGDTETDELIF. The CDR3 nucleotides are TGTGCCTGTGTCCCACTGGGGGATACTGAGACCGATGAACTCATCTTT.

As to this clone: The TCRdb protein comes from a much larger clone and disagrees with this DNA's translation at residue 8, likely due to a read error; the protein given here is derived from the DNA. The chain has TRDV1 and TRDJ1; D gene ambiguous. Germline loops: CDR1 TSWWSYY, CDR2 QGS. The CDR3 contains 14 residues. Trimming pared 5 bases from V and 2 bases from J, leaving 12 bases between. The chain's CDR3 is CALGRNIKTDKLIF. DNA for the CDR3: TGTGCTCTTGGGAGGAACATCAAGACCGATAAACTCATCTTT.

Only a few counts were recorded for this clone. TCRdb's entry gives the protein of a much larger clone, which mismatches this DNA's translation at residue 3, likely from a read error; the protein reported here is translated from the DNA. V gene assignment gives TRDV2, but the J gene was left uncalled; the listed D gene, TRDD3, was not tested against the DNA. The CDR3 loop spans 21 amino acids. Per germline, CDR1 GEAIGNYY and CDR2 EKD. The DNA for the CDR3 is TGTGCCCGTGACACCGACAACTGGGGGATACGCGTCTTACCAATCACACCCCCTCGGATCTTT. Translated, it gives CARDTDNWGIRVLPITPPRIF.

This clone was observed a few times. A far larger clone differs by one base, so this is likely a read error. This CDR3 is also generated by other DNA sequences in the sample. This chain connects TRDV2 to TRDJ1; tentatively, D is TRDD3 (6 bases). The J gene comes from matching the DNA to germline here; TCRdb lacks it. Trimming removed 3 bases from V and 2 bases from J, with 15 bases in between. The CDR3 consists of 15 residues. Germline V gene lookup returns CDR1 GEAIGNYY and CDR2 EKD. This chain's CDR3 is CACDSRGGYTDKLIF. The CDR3 DNA reads as TGTGCCTGTGACTCTCGTGGGGGGTATACCGATAAACTCATCTTT.

The table lists this clone with a few counts. This DNA's translation and the protein TCRdb lists, from a much larger clone, do not match at residue 14, likely due to a read error; the protein shown is translated from the DNA. V gene assignment gives TRDV3, but the J gene was left uncalled. This CDR3 is 15 amino acids long. The germline V gene encodes CDR1 TVYSNPD and CDR2 GDNSRS (reference sequence). The CDR3 is CASTTFISYTDKLTF. CDR3 nucleotide sequence: TGTGCCTCGACGACGTTCATCTCGTACACCGATAAACTCACCTTT.

This clone was detected a few times. TCRdb's protein, taken from a much larger clone, differs from this DNA's translation at residue 18, likely owing to a read error; the protein displayed comes from the DNA. The chain joins TRDV1 to TRDJ1; 7 nucleotides line up with TRDD3. No J gene was available from TCRdb, and it was assigned here by a germline match of the DNA. CDR3 size: 24 residues. Germline V lookup: CDR1 TSWWSYY, CDR2 QGS. V lost 4 bases and J lost 2; bases outside the gene matches: 34. CDR3 amino acids: CALGVRGPPALNYWGLKRTDKLIF. The DNA for the CDR3 is TGTGCTCTTGGGGTCCGTGGCCCCCCGGCCCTGAACTACTGGGGCCTTAAGAGGACCGATAAACTCATCTTT.

Concerning this clone: Since a far larger clone is one base different, this is likely a read error. The chain carries TRDV1 and TRDJ1; D perhaps matches TRDD2 (5 bases). TCRdb records no J gene; here it was assigned by comparing the DNA to germline. The CDR3 loop spans 21 amino acids. CDR1 and CDR2 from the germline V gene are TSWWSYY and QGS. The V and J ends lost 1 base and 5 bases respectively, with 32 bases between them. CDR3 nucleotides: TGTGCTCTTGGGGAACATTGCCCCTACGAGGTGTGGTATAAATCGGTTGATAAACTCATCTTT. Translating gives CALGEHCPYEVWYKSVDKLIF.

This clone was seen a handful of times. The translation of this DNA and the TCRdb protein of a much larger clone differ at residue 14, probably owing to a read error; the protein shown here is translated from the DNA. The J gene is TRDJ1, the V gene TRDV1; TRDD2 might be the D (6 bases). TCRdb leaves out the J gene; it was filled in here by matching the DNA to germline. Germline V gives CDR1 TSWWSYY, CDR2 QGS. The CDR3 is made up of 19 amino acids. Trimming removed 5 bases from V and 3 bases from J, with 28 bases in between. The CDR3 sequence: CALGTPKNFLHRRADKLIF. For the CDR3, the DNA is TGTGCTCTTGGGACGCCGAAAAACTTCCTGCATCGTAGGGCCGATAAACTCATCTTT.

This clone was detected only a few times. CDR3 sequence reads: CALGERWGEYTDKLIF. The CDR3 DNA sequence: TGTGCTCTTGGGGAACGGTGGGGGGAGTACACCGATAAACTCATCTTT. The J gene is TRDJ1, the V gene TRDV1; perhaps TRDD3 as D (6 bases). TCRdb does not report a J gene; here it was assigned by matching the DNA to germline references. With 1 base removed from V and 0 bases from J, the gap between germline ends came to 12 bases. Per germline, CDR1 TSWWSYY and CDR2 QGS. This CDR3 comprises 16 residues.

This clone was found a few times. This likely stems from a read error, as it lies one base from a far larger clone. Other nucleotide sequences in the sample specify the same CDR3. No J gene was named, though the V gene is TRDV1; TRDD3, the table's D call, lacks a check against the DNA. CDR3 length: 19 amino acids. Germline V CDR1 and CDR2: TSWWSYY, QGS. The CDR3 sequence: CALGGYFLLKGYAADKLIF. CDR3 in DNA: TGTGCTCTTGGGGGGTACTTCCTACTTAAGGGATACGCAGCCGATAAACTCATCTTC.

A note on this clone: TCRdb attributes to this sequence the protein of a much larger clone, which differs from the DNA translation at residue 4; a read error is likely, and the protein displayed is translated from the DNA. In nucleotides, the CDR3 is TGTGCTCTGGGGGAAGCAGGGGTGGGGGTCACCGATAAACTCATCTTT. The encoded protein is CALGEAGVGVTDKLIF. J is TRDJ1 and V is TRDV1, with D perhaps matching TRDD3 (6 bases). This CDR3 spans 16 amino acids. CDR1 is TSWWSYY, CDR2 QGS, per germline.

This clone was counted only a few times. A far larger clone is off by one base, so a read error is likely. The same CDR3 can be traced to other DNA sequences in this sample. The chain has TRDV2 and TRDJ1; 10 nucleotides align to TRDD3. The J gene was not available in TCRdb and was assigned here by matching the DNA to germline segments. CDR1 GEAIGNYY and CDR2 EKD come from the germline V gene. This CDR3 region has 23 residues. CDR3 in DNA: TGCGCCTGTGACACCGGGGGGGCCCGATACTTCGACCGGGGGATACGGTACACCGATAAACTCATCTTT. It translates to CACDTGGARYFDRGIRYTDKLIF.

Without a V gene call, the J gene is given as TRDJ1; TRDD3 is the table's D call, not checked against the DNA. The CDR3 runs 21 residues. The CDR3 region is CATGKPVGPPTAPHNTDKLIF. In nucleotides, the CDR3 is TGTGCCACCGGGAAGCCGGTTGGACCTCCGACAGCACCACACAACACCGATAAACTCATCTTT.

This clone turned up a few times. A far larger clone is a single base away, which makes a read error likely. Within the sample, other DNA sequences also encode this same CDR3. The chain's CDR3 is CALGSSSYIGLGAGGYVRDKLIF. CDR3 bases: TGTGCTCTTGGGTCTTCTTCCTACATAGGGTTGGGGGCTGGGGGATATGTCCGCGATAAACTCATCTTT. The rearrangement joins TRDV1 to TRDJ1; 10 bases match TRDD3. Germline loops: CDR1 TSWWSYY, CDR2 QGS. This CDR3 has 23 residues. Trimming at V came to 5 bases and at J to 4 bases, leaving 31 bases not matched to a gene.

This rearrangement joins TRDV1 to TRDJ1, with 9 positions matching TRDD3. Germline V gives CDR1 TSWWSYY, CDR2 QGS. V lost 7 bases and J lost 8; bases outside the gene matches: 17. This CDR3 is built from 16 residues. CDR3 amino acids: CALALSPRTGGGKLIF. For the CDR3, the DNA is TGTGCTCTTGCCCTTTCTCCGCGTACTGGGGGAGGGAAACTCATCTTT.

This clone turned up a few times. For this DNA, TCRdb reports the protein of a much larger clone, which diverges at residue 17, most likely from a read error; the protein presented here is translated directly from the DNA. For the V gene the call is TRDV2; the J gene has no call; the tabulated D call, TRDD3, remains unverified against the DNA. The germline gives CDR1 GEAIGNYY, CDR2 EKD. The CDR3 totals 19 residues. The CDR3 region is CACDPSRGIHPWDTRQVFF. DNA of the CDR3: TGTGCCTGTGACCCTTCGCGGGGGATACATCCCTGGGACACCCGACAGGTGTTTTTC.

The sample holds a few counts of this clone. A far larger clone is one base from this, pointing to a likely read error. Other DNA sequences of this sample code for an identical CDR3. This chain uses TRDV2 with TRDJ1; 13 bases fit TRDD3. TCRdb gives no J gene; it was assigned here by matching the DNA to germline. This CDR3 has 20 residues. J was trimmed by 4 bases and V by 3 bases; bases with no gene match: 19. CDR1 GEAIGNYY and CDR2 EKD come from the germline V gene. Here the CDR3 DNA reads TGTGCCTGTGACCCACTACTGGGGGATACGCGAAATCCGGTGGTCGATAAACTCATCTTT. Amino acid sequence: CACDPLLGDTRNPVVDKLIF.

As concerns this clone: This likely came from a read error, as a far larger clone is one base away. The same CDR3 is also encoded by other DNA sequences in this sample. The chain employs TRDV3 and TRDJ1; no definite D call. Germline CDR1 reads TVYSNPD; CDR2 reads GDNSRS (reference sequence). The CDR3 loop spans 17 amino acids. The CDR3 sequence: CAFRHSPGAGSTDKLIF. CDR3 nucleotide sequence: TGTGCCTTTAGACACAGCCCCGGGGCGGGTTCCACCGATAAGCTCATCTTT.